This TCR beta chain was identified during a study of CD8+CD57+ T cells in acquired aplastic anemia. As for the study in general: The sorted CD4+ and CD8+ cells yielded an average about 3.5 ug of DNA. Sequencing produced an average of around 10 million reads per healthy donor for CD4+ cells.

Study-wide results and caveats: Controls did not differ significantly from patients in CD8+ Simpson's diversity. There were 25 to 30 CD8+ CDR3 sequences that occurred in both patients and controls.

This clonotype was observed at least ten times. Its antigen is not identified. CDR1 and CDR2 from the germline V gene are SQVTM and ANQGSEA. The V segment lost 7 bases and the J segment 7 bases; nucleotides outside the gene matches: 10. The CDR3 is 15 amino acids. Template material for TCR beta VDJ and CDR3 profiling consisted of genomic DNA. Using its own MiXCR run on the reads, TCRdb lists one record per CDR3 protein. The profile shows about 220,000 distinct CDR3 sequences, almost 35% of them singletons. The specimen sequenced was sorted CD4+, CD8+, or CD8+CD57+ T cells (not recorded which) from PBMCs. The origin of this receptor is a human donor in good health, serving as a control. This rearrangement joins TRBV29-1 to TRBJ2-1; 13 bases fit TRBD2. CDR3 DNA sequence: TGCAGCGGATTGTTTACTAGCGGGAGGGCGAATGAGCAGTTCTTC. Protein sequence: CSGLFTSGRANEQFF.